Each of the 22 T cell receptor beta chains below was sequenced from the same sample in a study of cytomegalovirus exposure and HLA in healthy donors (TCRdb year 2017). Library preparation used the immunoSEQ multiplex PCR assay. For the multiplex PCR, a mixture combining 60 forward primers for TCR Vbeta segments and 13 reverse primers for TCR Jbeta segments was used. TCRdb's version of the immuneACCESS table is confined to in-frame rearrangements and falls short of the full clone set. An unresolved V gene accounts for under half of the shortfall where checked; the remainder is of unknown origin. The sample contains 95,000 to 150,000 clones, about 85% of them found a single time. The ten most abundant clones make up roughly 4% of the sample. The material sequenced was PBMCs. Source of these receptors: a man aged 18 to 29 in good health and CMV-seropositive.

The rearrangement links TRBV4-3 to TRBJ1-2; 10 bases are a match to TRBD1. J was trimmed by 10 bases and V by 4 bases; bases with no gene match: 6. Germline values: CDR1 LGHNA, CDR2 YSLEER. The CDR3 runs to 13 residues. CDR3 in amino acids: CASSLRDRGNYTF. Here the CDR3 DNA reads TGCGCCAGCAGCCTGAGGGACAGGGGCAACTACACCTTC.

The chain carries TRBV7-2 and TRBJ2-7; weak D call: TRBD1 (5 bases). Per germline, CDR1 SGHTA and CDR2 FQGNSA. The V end lost 2 bases, the J end lost 2 bases, and 10 bases lay between the germline ends. The CDR3 totals 14 residues. CDR3 sequence: CASSLSGSTYEQYF. In nucleotides, the CDR3 is TGTGCCAGCAGCTTATCAGGGTCAACCTACGAGCAGTACTTC.

The rearrangement uses TRBV20-1 and TRBJ2-1; no reliable D call. Germline CDR1 is DFQATT and CDR2 is SNEGSKA (reference sequence). There are 11 residues in the CDR3. The ends were cut back, 6 bases at V and 3 bases at J, with 6 bases in the middle. CDR3 in amino acids: CSALDYNEQFF. For the CDR3, the DNA is TGCAGTGCCCTAGACTACAATGAGCAGTTCTTC.

In this sample, this clone turned up once. This chain uses TRBV5-4 with TRBJ2-1; TRBD2 agrees at 8 bases. CDR3 length: 14 residues. Per the germline V gene, CDR1 is SGHNT and CDR2 is YYREEE (reference sequence). Losses at the gene ends were 1 base for V and 7 bases for J; bases not matched to a gene: 4. The CDR3 protein is CASSLPGGRNEQFF. The CDR3 coding sequence is TGTGCCAGCAGCTTGCCGGGGGGGAGAAATGAGCAGTTCTTC.

Comment on this clone: One end of the junction is discordant with germline, which a read error may explain. The chain uses TRBV11-2 and TRBJ2-7, with 8 bases identical to TRBD2. Germline-derived CDR1 and CDR2 are SGHAT and FQNNGV. The CDR3 is 14 amino acids. The CDR3 region has the DNA TGTGCCAGCAGCTCCAGCGGACGGACGGGGGGGCAGAACTTC. It specifies CASSSSGRTGGQNF.

The rearrangement links TRBV7-8 to TRBJ2-7; TRBD2 aligns across 8 bases. Germline CDR1 SGHVS, CDR2 FQNEAQ. J gave up 0 bases and V 5 bases, and 6 bases lay outside the gene matches. The length of the CDR3 is 15 residues. This CDR3 is CASSITSGSSYEQYF. CDR3 bases: TGTGCCAGCAGCATCACTAGCGGTAGCTCCTACGAGCAGTACTTC.

The chain has TRBV7-2 and TRBJ1-6; D gene unclear. Between the trimmed V and J ends, which lost 5 bases and 9 bases, there was a span of 14 bases. Germline loops: CDR1 SGHTA, CDR2 FQGNSA. The CDR3 loop spans 14 amino acids. CDR3 amino acids: CASSPRTAGSPLHF. CDR3 sequence (DNA): TGTGCCAGCAGCCCCCGAACCGCGGGTTCACCCCTCCACTTT.

About this clone itself: Germline is not matched at one junction end, which may reflect a read error. The chain joins TRBV7-9 to TRBJ2-3; D gene unclear. The CDR3 consists of 17 residues. Germline V gene sequence: CDR1 SEHNR, CDR2 FQNEAQ (reference sequence). CDR3 in DNA: TGTTCCAGCAGCAGATTACTAATGACTCCAGACACAGATACGCAGTATTTT. Its translation is CSSSRLLMTPDTDTQYF.

Only a few counts were recorded for this clone. The chain links TRBV19 to TRBJ1-1; no reliable D call. This CDR3 contains 15 residues. The V gene's germline CDR1 is LNHDA and CDR2 SQIVND (reference sequence). Trimming left V 1 base short and J 1 base short, with 10 bases between. This chain's CDR3 is CASSIGLSRNTEAFF. CDR3 DNA sequence: TGTGCCAGTAGTATAGGATTGTCTAGGAACACTGAAGCTTTCTTT.

The chain joins TRBV7-7 to TRBJ1-4, with D unclear. Between the trimmed V and J ends, which lost 2 bases and 3 bases, there was a span of 4 bases. This CDR3 comprises 13 residues. Per the germline V gene, CDR1 is SSHAT and CDR2 is FNYEAQ (reference sequence). The CDR3 DNA reads as TGTGCCAGCAGCTTATCTGCTAATGAAAAACTGTTTTTT. Translating it yields CASSLSANEKLFF.

This clone was counted once. This rearrangement joins TRBV7-2 to TRBJ2-7, with D possibly being TRBD1 (5 bases). Germline V gene data show CDR1 as SGHTA and CDR2 as FQGNSA. Deletions cut 3 bases from V and 3 bases from J, with 18 bases between. There are 16 residues in the CDR3. In DNA, the CDR3 is TGTGCCAGCAGCTTTGCTGTGCAGGGAAGCTACTACGAGCAGTACTTC. Translation: CASSFAVQGSYYEQYF.

The V gene is TRBV7-8, the J gene TRBJ2-7; 7 nucleotides agree with TRBD1. The CDR3 runs 14 residues. The V gene end was trimmed by 9 bases and the J gene end by 3 bases; junction bases not matched to a gene: 11. Germline values: CDR1 SGHVS, CDR2 FQNEAQ. As DNA, the CDR3 is TGTGCCAGTCTCCCGACAGGGTTAATCTACGAGCAGTACTTC. Translated: CASLPTGLIYEQYF.

The gene calls are TRBV7-2 and TRBJ1-2, with D tentatively TRBD1 (5 bases). V was cut by 1 base and J by 4 bases, with 13 bases left in between. Per the germline V gene, CDR1 is SGHTA and CDR2 is FQGNSA. The CDR3 runs to 15 residues. The CDR3 DNA is TGTGCCAGCAGCTTAGGGGCACACCAGGGCTATGGCTACACCTTC. Its translation is CASSLGAHQGYGYTF.

The chain joins TRBV29-1 to TRBJ1-2; D is unclear. CDR1 and CDR2 (germline): SQVTM, ANQGSEA. CDR3 length: 12 residues. V was shortened by 3 bases and J by 7 bases, with 12 bases between the two germline ends. CDR3 sequence reads: CSVEIPLTGYTF. The CDR3 region has the DNA TGCAGCGTTGAGATCCCCCTAACTGGCTACACCTTC.

The chain combines TRBV7-9 with TRBJ1-1; 8 bases are a match to TRBD1. CDR1 is SEHNR, CDR2 FQNEAQ, per germline (reference sequence). Germline trimming cut 5 bases from V and 4 bases from J; bases unmatched to any gene: 6. This CDR3 has 14 amino acids. CDR3 loop: CASSPTGASTEAFF. As DNA, the CDR3 is TGTGCCAGCAGCCCGACAGGGGCTAGCACTGAAGCTTTCTTT.

The V gene is TRBV6-5, the J gene TRBJ2-7; TRBD1 agrees at 7 bases. The CDR3 is 13 amino acids. V trimming: 6 bases; J trimming: 3 bases; junction bases outside the gene matches: 5. Per germline, CDR1 MNHEY and CDR2 SVGAGI. Here the CDR3 DNA reads TGTGCCAGCAGCCCGGGACAGAACTACGAGCAGTACTTC. Protein: CASSPGQNYEQYF.

The chain recombines TRBV10-3 with TRBJ2-7, with TRBD1 matching over 9 bases. With V trimmed by 2 bases and J by 5 bases, 7 bases remained unmatched. In germline, CDR1 is ENHRY, CDR2 SYGVKD. This CDR3 is built from 15 residues. The CDR3 sequence: CAISEPGQGINEQYF. The CDR3, as DNA: TGTGCCATCAGTGAGCCGGGACAGGGTATCAACGAGCAGTACTTC.

The chain employs TRBV2 and TRBJ2-5; 9 bases align to TRBD1. Germline values: CDR1 SNHLY, CDR2 FYNNEI. The CDR3 totals 16 residues. V lost 6 bases, J lost 1 base, and 9 bases stayed unmatched. The CDR3 nucleotides are TGTGCCAGCAGCGCTACCCCGACAGGGGGCCAAGAGACCCAGTACTTC. It yields the protein CASSATPTGGQETQYF.

This clone was counted once. This chain connects TRBV30 to TRBJ1-1; 11 bases are shared with TRBD1. The CDR3 runs 16 residues. The trim removed 4 bases at V and 1 base at J, leaving 8 bases unmatched. Looked up from germline, CDR1 is GTSNPN and CDR2 is SVGIG (reference sequence). The CDR3 loop reads CAWKRRDRGANTEAFF. The CDR3 nucleotides read TGTGCCTGGAAAAGGAGGGACAGGGGGGCGAACACTGAAGCTTTCTTT. The full variable domain, with the rest looked up from reference TRBV30 and TRBJ1-1, is SQTIHQWPATLVQPVGSPLSLECTVEGTSNPNLYWYRQAAGRGLQLLFYSVGIGQISSEVPQNLSASRPQDRQFILSSKKLLLSDSGFYLCAWKRRDRGANTEAFFGQGTRLTVV.

The chain couples TRBV6-4 to TRBJ2-1, with 8 nucleotides matching TRBD2. Trimming cost V 4 bases and J 14 bases; bases outside gene matches: 16. Germline V gene sequence: CDR1 MRHNA, CDR2 SNTAGT. The CDR3 has 15 amino acids. CDR3 nucleotide sequence: TGTGCCAGCAGTGGCCAAGCGGGAGTGGGGTCAGCGGAGTTCTTC. It specifies CASSGQAGVGSAEFF.

This chain connects TRBV7-2 to TRBJ2-5, with 7 bases identical to TRBD1. The J call is uncertain, as TRBJ2-7 better fits the DNA end. The germline CDR1 and CDR2 sequences are SGHTA and FQGNSA. This CDR3 is built from 12 residues. This CDR3 reads CASSSTGPEQYF. CDR3 sequence (DNA): TGTGCCAGCAGCTCGACAGGGCCCGAGCAGTACTTC.

The chain joins TRBV5-1 to TRBJ1-5; 8 nucleotides line up with TRBD1. CDR1 SGHRS and CDR2 YFSETQ come from the germline V gene. The CDR3 loop spans 15 amino acids. After removal of 5 bases from V and 2 bases from J, the junction contained 6 bases not matched to a gene. The CDR3 reads CASSQTGDGNQPQHF. The CDR3 DNA follows: TGCGCCAGCAGTCAGACAGGGGACGGCAATCAGCCCCAGCATTTT. The full variable domain, with the rest looked up from reference TRBV5-1 and TRBJ1-5, is KAGVTQTPRYLIKTRGQQVTLSCSPISGHRSVSWYQQTPGQGLQFLFEYFSETQRNKGNFPGRFSGRQFSNSRSEMNVSTLELGDSALYLCASSQTGDGNQPQHFGDGTRLSIL.